This TCR beta chain appears in the sequencing data of a study of radiotherapy plus CTLA-4 blockade in lung cancer. Some clones are missing from TCRdb's copy, which holds only in-frame ones; the method was immunoSEQ multiplex PCR. Here the sample spans tens of thousands of clones, around 76% being singletons. The CDR3 has 17 amino acids. Trimming cost V 4 bases and J 0 bases, with 18 bases left between them. Germline V lookup: CDR1 SGHNT, CDR2 YYREEE (reference sequence). The TCR comes from a human donor with non-small cell lung cancer whose response to radiotherapy plus ipilimumab could not be evaluated. Some clones in this sample may be carry-over from other donors' samples. Sequenced material: peripheral blood, taken from a patient treated with radiotherapy plus ipilimumab. V and J are TRBV5-4 and TRBJ2-3; tentatively, D is TRBD2 (7 bases). The CDR3 here is CASSLLGGGVSTDTQYF. CDR3 bases: TGTGCCAGCAGCCTTTTGGGGGGGGGCGTAAGCACAGATACGCAGTATTTT.